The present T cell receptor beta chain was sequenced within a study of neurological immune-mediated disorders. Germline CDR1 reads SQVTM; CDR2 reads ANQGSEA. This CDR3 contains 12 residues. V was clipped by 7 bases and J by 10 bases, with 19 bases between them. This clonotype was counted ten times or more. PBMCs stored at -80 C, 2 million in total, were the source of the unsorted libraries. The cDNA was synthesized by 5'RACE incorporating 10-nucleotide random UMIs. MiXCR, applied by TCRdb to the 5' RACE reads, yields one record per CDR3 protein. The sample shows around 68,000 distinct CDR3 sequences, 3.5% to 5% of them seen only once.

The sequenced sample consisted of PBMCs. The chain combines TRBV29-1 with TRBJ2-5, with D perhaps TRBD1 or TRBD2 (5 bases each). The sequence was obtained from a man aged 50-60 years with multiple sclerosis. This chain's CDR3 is CSGTKGPLGQYF. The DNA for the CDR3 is TGCAGCGGAACCAAGGGACCCCTGGGCCAGTACTTC.